This T cell receptor beta chain emerged from a study of PD-L1 blockade in urothelial cancer. Study background: Samples came from 3 weeks, at the second dose, and 6 weeks into treatment. General study points: Pretreatment blood TCR clonality under the median forecast improved survival.

CDR1 is SGHRS and CDR2 is YFSETQ in the germline V gene. This CDR3 has 15 amino acids. The V gene lost 0 bases and the J gene lost 3 bases, with 11 bases spanning the gap. As for time point: pretreatment peripheral blood. Worth noting for this clone: Its antigen remains unidentified.

The table came from immunoSEQ multiplex PCR; TCRdb's copy has only in-frame clones and leaves some out. This table holds roughly 63,000 clones, roughly 81% found once. This sequence joins TRBV5-1 and TRBJ2-3, with D possibly TRBD1 on 6 matching bases. The TCR was taken from an older man with urothelial cancer. Sequencing used PBMCs, obtained around atezolizumab (anti-PD-L1) treatment. Here the CDR3 DNA reads TGCGCCAGCAGCTTGGGGGGACACGCAACAGATACGCAGTATTTT. Translated: CASSLGGHATDTQYF. The variable domain in full, with the rest retrieved from reference TRBV5-1 and TRBJ2-3, is KAGVTQTPRYLIKTRGQQVTLSCSPISGHRSVSWYQQTPGQGLQFLFEYFSETQRNKGNFPGRFSGRQFSNSRSEMNVSTLELGDSALYLCASSLGGHATDTQYFGPGTRLTVL.